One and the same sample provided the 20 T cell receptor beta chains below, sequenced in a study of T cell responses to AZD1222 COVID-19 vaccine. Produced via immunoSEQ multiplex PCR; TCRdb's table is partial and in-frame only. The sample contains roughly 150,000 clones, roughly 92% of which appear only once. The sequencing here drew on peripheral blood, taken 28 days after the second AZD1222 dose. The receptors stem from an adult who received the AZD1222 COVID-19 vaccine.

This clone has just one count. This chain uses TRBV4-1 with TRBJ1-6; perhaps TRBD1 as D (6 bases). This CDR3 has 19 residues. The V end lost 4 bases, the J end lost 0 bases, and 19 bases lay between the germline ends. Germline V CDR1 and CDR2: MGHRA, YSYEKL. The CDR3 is CASSPRYCRDNSYNSPLHF. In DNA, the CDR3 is TGCGCCAGCAGCCCAAGATACTGTAGGGACAACTCCTATAATTCACCCCTCCACTTT.

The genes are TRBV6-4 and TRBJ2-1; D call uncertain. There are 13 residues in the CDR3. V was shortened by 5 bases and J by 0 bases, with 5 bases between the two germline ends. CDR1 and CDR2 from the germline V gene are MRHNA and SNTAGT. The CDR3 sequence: CASSLSSYNEQFF. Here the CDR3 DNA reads TGTGCCAGCAGTTTGAGCTCCTACAATGAGCAGTTCTTC.

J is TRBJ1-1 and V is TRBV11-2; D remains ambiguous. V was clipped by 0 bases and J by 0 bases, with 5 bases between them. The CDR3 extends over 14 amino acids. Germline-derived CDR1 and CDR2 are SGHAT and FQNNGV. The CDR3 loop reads CASSLDPLNTEAFF. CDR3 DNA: TGTGCCAGCAGCTTAGACCCCCTGAACACTGAAGCTTTCTTT. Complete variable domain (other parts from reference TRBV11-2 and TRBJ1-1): EAGVAQSPRYKIIEKRQSVAFWCNPISGHATLYWYQQILGQGPKLLIQFQNNGVVDDSQLPKDRFSAERLKGVDSTLKIQPAKLEDSAVYLCASSLDPLNTEAFFGQGTRLTVV.

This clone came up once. Here the CDR3 DNA reads TGTGCCAGCAGCCCGAGGATGACGAGCTCCTACAATGAGCAGTTCTTC. Encoded protein: CASSPRMTSSYNEQFF. The gene calls are TRBV14 and TRBJ2-1; no clear D gene. V lost 4 bases and J lost 0, with 13 bases in between. This CDR3 comprises 16 residues. Germline V gives CDR1 SGHDN, CDR2 FVKESK.

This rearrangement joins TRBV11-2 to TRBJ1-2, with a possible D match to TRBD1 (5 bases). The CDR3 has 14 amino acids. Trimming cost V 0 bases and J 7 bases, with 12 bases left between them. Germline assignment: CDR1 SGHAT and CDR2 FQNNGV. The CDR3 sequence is CASSLDGGSPGYTF. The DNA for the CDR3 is TGTGCCAGCAGCTTAGATGGGGGATCACCTGGCTACACCTTC.

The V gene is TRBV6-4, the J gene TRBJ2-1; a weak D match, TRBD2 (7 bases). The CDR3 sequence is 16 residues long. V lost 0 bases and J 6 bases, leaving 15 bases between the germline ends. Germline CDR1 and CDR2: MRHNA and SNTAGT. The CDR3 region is CASSDSGGGHSNEQFF. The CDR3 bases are TGTGCCAGCAGTGACTCAGGGGGGGGGCACTCCAATGAGCAGTTCTTC.

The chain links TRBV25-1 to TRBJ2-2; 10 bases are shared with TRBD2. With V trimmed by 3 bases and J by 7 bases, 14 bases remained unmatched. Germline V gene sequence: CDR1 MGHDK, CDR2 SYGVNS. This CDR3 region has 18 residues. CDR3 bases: TGTGCCAGCAGTGACCCCCGGCTAGCGGGAGCCCCTGGCGGGGAGCTGTTTTTT. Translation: CASSDPRLAGAPGGELFF.

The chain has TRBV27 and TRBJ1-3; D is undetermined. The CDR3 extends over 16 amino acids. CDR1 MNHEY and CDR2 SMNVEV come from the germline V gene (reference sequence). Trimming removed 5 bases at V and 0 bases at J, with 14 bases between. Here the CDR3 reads CASSPTWVPSGNTIYF. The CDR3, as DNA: TGTGCCAGCAGTCCCACTTGGGTACCCTCTGGAAACACCATATATTTT.

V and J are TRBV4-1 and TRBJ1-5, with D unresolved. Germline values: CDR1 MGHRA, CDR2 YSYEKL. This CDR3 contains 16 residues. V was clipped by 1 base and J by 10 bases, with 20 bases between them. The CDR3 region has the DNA TGCGCCAGCAGCCAAGGATATACCGTCACGATCGGACCCCAGCATTTT. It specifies CASSQGYTVTIGPQHF.

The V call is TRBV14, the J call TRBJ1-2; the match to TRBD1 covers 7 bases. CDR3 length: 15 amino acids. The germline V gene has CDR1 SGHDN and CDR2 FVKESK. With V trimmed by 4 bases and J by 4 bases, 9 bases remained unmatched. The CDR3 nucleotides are TGTGCCAGCAGCCGGCCGGGACAGAGTTTCTATGGCTACACCTTC. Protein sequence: CASSRPGQSFYGYTF.

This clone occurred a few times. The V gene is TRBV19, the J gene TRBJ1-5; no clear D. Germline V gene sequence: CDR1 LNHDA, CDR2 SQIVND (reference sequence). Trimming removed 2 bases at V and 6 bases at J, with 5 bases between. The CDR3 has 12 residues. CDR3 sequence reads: CASSIIAQPQHF. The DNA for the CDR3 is TGTGCCAGTAGTATAATTGCTCAGCCCCAGCATTTT.

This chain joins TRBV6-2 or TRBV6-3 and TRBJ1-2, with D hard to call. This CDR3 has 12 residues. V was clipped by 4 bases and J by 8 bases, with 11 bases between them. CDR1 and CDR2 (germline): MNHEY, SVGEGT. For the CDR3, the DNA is TGTGCCAGCAGTTTAAAATACGGCGGCTACACCTTC. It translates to CASSLKYGGYTF.

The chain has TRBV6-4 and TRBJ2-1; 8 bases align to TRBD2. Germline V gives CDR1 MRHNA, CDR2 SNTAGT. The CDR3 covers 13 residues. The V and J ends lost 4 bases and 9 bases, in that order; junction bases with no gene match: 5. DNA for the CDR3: TGTGCCAGCAGTGCGAGGGCGGGGGGTGAGCAGTTCTTC. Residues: CASSARAGGEQFF.

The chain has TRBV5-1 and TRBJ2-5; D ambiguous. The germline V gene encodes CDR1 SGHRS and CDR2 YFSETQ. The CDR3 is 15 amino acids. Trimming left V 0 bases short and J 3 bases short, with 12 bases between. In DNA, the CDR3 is TGCGCCAGCAGCTTGGCCGATGGAAGAGAAGAGACCCAGTACTTC. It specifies CASSLADGREETQYF.

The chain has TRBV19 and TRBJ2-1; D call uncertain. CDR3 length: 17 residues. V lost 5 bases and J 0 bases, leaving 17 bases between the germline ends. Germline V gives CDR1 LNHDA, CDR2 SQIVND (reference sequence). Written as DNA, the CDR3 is TGTGCCAGTAGTTACCGATTTCGACTCAGCTCCTACAATGAGCAGTTCTTC. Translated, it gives CASSYRFRLSSYNEQFF.

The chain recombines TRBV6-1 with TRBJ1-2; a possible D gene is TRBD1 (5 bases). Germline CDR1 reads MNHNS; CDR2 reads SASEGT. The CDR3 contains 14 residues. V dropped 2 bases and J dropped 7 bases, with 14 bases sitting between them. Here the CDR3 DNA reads TGTGCCAGCAGTGAAATAGAGGGGTTTGTTGGCTACACCTTC. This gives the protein CASSEIEGFVGYTF.

The CDR3 region is CASSLVSGGPQETQYF. The CDR3 DNA sequence: TGCGCCAGCAGCTTGGTTAGCGGGGGGCCCCAAGAGACCCAGTACTTC. The V and J genes are TRBV5-1 and TRBJ2-5; 10 bases line up with TRBD2. The V segment lost 0 bases and the J segment 1 base; nucleotides outside the gene matches: 3. Germline V CDR1 and CDR2: SGHRS, YFSETQ. This CDR3 is built from 16 residues.

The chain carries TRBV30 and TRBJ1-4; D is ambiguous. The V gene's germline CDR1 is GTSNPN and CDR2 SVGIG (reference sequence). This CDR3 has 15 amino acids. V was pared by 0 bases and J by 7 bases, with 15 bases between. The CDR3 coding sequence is TGTGCCTGGAGTGTAAGCTCGGATATGAGTGAAAAACTGTTTTTT. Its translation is CAWSVSSDMSEKLFF.

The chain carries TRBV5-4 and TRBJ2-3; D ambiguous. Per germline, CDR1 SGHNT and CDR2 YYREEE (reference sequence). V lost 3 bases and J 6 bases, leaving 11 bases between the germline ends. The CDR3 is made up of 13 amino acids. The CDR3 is CASSSPPEDTQYF. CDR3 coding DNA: TGTGCCAGCAGCTCTCCTCCCGAGGATACGCAGTATTTT. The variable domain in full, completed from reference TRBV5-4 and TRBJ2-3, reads ETGVTQSPTHLIKTRGQQVTLRCSSQSGHNTVSWYQQALGQGPQFIFQYYREEENGRGNFPPRFSGLQFPNYSSELNVNALELDDSALYLCASSSPPEDTQYFGPGTRLTVL.

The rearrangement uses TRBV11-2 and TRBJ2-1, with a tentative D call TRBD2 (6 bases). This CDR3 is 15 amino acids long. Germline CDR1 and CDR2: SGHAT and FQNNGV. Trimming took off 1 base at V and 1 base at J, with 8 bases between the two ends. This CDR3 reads CASSLAGESYNEQFF. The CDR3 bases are TGTGCCAGCAGCTTAGCGGGAGAGTCCTACAATGAGCAGTTCTTC.